Below are 32 T cell receptor delta chains sequenced from a single sample in a study of Vδ1+ human thymocytes. RNA was extracted from the cells and then reverse transcribed. Multiplex PCR used pooled V-gene forward primers and a constant-region reverse primer to amplify CDR3s. TCRdb repeated clone calling on the multiplex PCR reads with CATT. The sample includes under 85,000 delta-chain clones, around 35% seen only once; the top ten take under 0.3%. Antigen specificity for these receptors is unknown. General study results and limits: Highly polyclonal TRG and TRD repertoires with Gaussian CDR3 length distributions appeared in thymus.

The source material was Vdelta1+ gamma-delta thymocytes from the thymus. Noted subset: FACS-sorted CD3+ TCRalphabeta- TCRVdelta1+ TCRVdelta2- thymocytes. The receptors stem from a boy younger than two who had congenital heart surgery.

This clone was seen more than once but under ten times. The junction does not match germline at one end; this may be a read error. The same CDR3 arises from other DNA sequences in this sample as well. The V call is TRDV1, the J call TRDJ1, with TRDD3 identical over 8 bases. Germline values: CDR1 TSWWSYY, CDR2 QGS. The CDR3 extends over 18 amino acids. CDR3 nucleotide sequence: TGTGCCCTTGGGGAACTGAGGCTGGGGGAAAAGCGAACCGATAAACTCATCTTT. This encodes CALGELRLGEKRTDKLIF.

V and J are TRDV1 and TRDJ1; TRDD3 matches at 7 bases. Per the germline V gene, CDR1 is TSWWSYY and CDR2 is QGS. After removal of 4 bases from V and 0 bases from J, the junction contained 14 bases not matched to a gene. The CDR3 spans 18 residues. This CDR3 is CALGVVPFWGRHTDKLIF. CDR3 coding DNA: TGTGCTCTTGGGGTCGTTCCATTTTGGGGGAGACACACCGATAAACTCATCTTT.

A note on this clone: Germline is not matched at one junction end, which may reflect a read error. This rearrangement joins TRDV1 to TRDJ1; 10 bases align to TRDD3. From germline, CDR1 is TSWWSYY and CDR2 QGS. CDR3 length: 21 amino acids. CDR3 bases: TGTGCCCTTGGGGTCGTTTCCGGTCGCTTAAGGGGGATACGCGGTCCCGATAAACTCATCTTT. The encoded protein is CALGVVSGRLRGIRGPDKLIF.

In this sample, this clone turned up a few times. The gene calls are TRDV1 and TRDJ1, with D tentatively TRDD3 (6 bases). CDR1 and CDR2 from the germline V gene are TSWWSYY and QGS. The V and J ends lost 5 bases and 0 bases respectively, with 19 bases between them. The CDR3 totals 17 residues. CDR3 DNA sequence: TGTGCTCTTGGGACGAAACCTTCGAGGGGATACACCGATAAACTCATCTTT. This sequence encodes CALGTKPSRGYTDKLIF.

Concerning this clone: In the same sample, other DNA sequences code for this CDR3. This chain uses TRDV1 with TRDJ1; 9 nucleotides match TRDD3. V was clipped by 1 base and J by 7 bases; unmatched bases: 19. This CDR3 region has 19 residues. Germline V gene data show CDR1 as TSWWSYY and CDR2 as QGS. This CDR3 reads CALGEPSTPGDTPSGKLIF. The CDR3 region has the DNA TGTGCTCTTGGGGAACCCTCGACCCCCGGGGATACGCCGTCGGGTAAACTCATCTTT.

The chain employs TRDV1 and TRDJ1, with TRDD3 matching over 10 bases. The CDR3 spans 19 residues. Germline V gene sequence: CDR1 TSWWSYY, CDR2 QGS. V trimming: 0 bases; J trimming: 0 bases; junction bases outside the gene matches: 10. The CDR3 here is CALGELPPCTGGYTDKLIF. CDR3 nucleotide sequence: TGTGCTCTTGGGGAACTGCCGCCTTGTACTGGGGGATACACCGATAAACTCATCTTT.

The V and J genes are TRDV1 and TRDJ1; D is ambiguous. Trimming shortened V by 2 bases and J by 0 bases, and 28 bases separated the two germline ends. Germline V gene lookup returns CDR1 TSWWSYY and CDR2 QGS. The CDR3 has 21 residues. The CDR3 sequence: CALGESASSRYRTPYTDKLIF. CDR3 sequence (DNA): TGTGCTCTTGGGGAATCGGCCTCCTCCCGTTACCGTACCCCGTACACCGATAAACTCATCTTT.

There are a few counts of this clone. The J gene is TRDJ1, the V gene TRDV1; 7 bases line up with TRDD3. V gave up 5 bases and J gave up 8 bases; unmatched junction bases: 23. The V gene's germline CDR1 is TSWWSYY and CDR2 QGS. The CDR3 runs to 18 residues. The CDR3 loop is CALGPASRAVGDAGKLIF. For the CDR3, the DNA is TGTGCTCTTGGGCCAGCCTCGAGGGCGGTGGGGGACGCCGGGAAACTCATCTTT.

This clone turned up a few times. The V and J genes are TRDV1 and TRDJ1; 8 bases line up with TRDD3. The CDR3 covers 20 residues. Germline V gene sequence: CDR1 TSWWSYY, CDR2 QGS. Trimming at V came to 2 bases and at J to 4 bases, leaving 21 bases not matched to a gene. The CDR3 protein is CALGESYPLRDTRGGDKLIF. As DNA, the CDR3 is TGTGCTCTTGGGGAATCTTACCCACTAAGGGATACGCGGGGAGGCGATAAACTCATCTTT.

V is TRDV1 and J is TRDJ1; no clear D. In germline, CDR1 is TSWWSYY, CDR2 QGS. The CDR3 sequence is 16 residues long. The V and J ends lost 0 bases and 0 bases respectively, with 11 bases between them. For the CDR3, the DNA is TGTGCTCTTGGGGAACTCTGTCGGTTGTACACCGATAAACTCATCTTT. Its protein is CALGELCRLYTDKLIF.

In its sample, this clone was seen a few times. This chain joins TRDV1 and TRDJ1; D may be TRDD2 or TRDD3 (6 bases each). Per germline, CDR1 TSWWSYY and CDR2 QGS. The CDR3 length is 17 residues. V shed 1 base and J shed 7 bases, with 22 bases lying between them. The CDR3 region is CALGEQTSSWGWGKLIF. CDR3 DNA sequence: TGTGCTCTTGGGGAACAAACTTCCTCCTGGGGATGGGGTAAACTCATCTTT.

The V call is TRDV1, the J call TRDJ1; no clear D gene. The CDR3 length is 14 residues. The V end was cut by 2 bases, the J end by 6 bases, with 13 bases between. Looked up from germline, CDR1 is TSWWSYY and CDR2 is QGS. Here the CDR3 reads CALGEYQGAHKLIF. The CDR3 DNA reads TGTGCTCTTGGGGAATATCAGGGAGCCCATAAACTCATCTTT.

This clone was detected a few times. J is TRDJ1 and V is TRDV1; 13 nucleotides match TRDD3. The CDR3 is 26 amino acids. Germline CDR1 and CDR2: TSWWSYY and QGS. V gave up 1 base and J gave up 4 bases; unmatched junction bases: 33. Here the CDR3 reads CALGERESPQEYWGIRVRDLYDKLIF. The CDR3 region has the DNA TGTGCTCTTGGGGAACGCGAATCTCCTCAGGAGTACTGGGGGATACGGGTTCGAGATTTGTACGATAAACTCATCTTT.

J is TRDJ1 and V is TRDV1; the match to TRDD3 covers 10 bases. Germline values: CDR1 TSWWSYY, CDR2 QGS. The J segment lost 2 bases and the V segment lost 4 bases, leaving 13 bases of the junction unmatched. The CDR3 totals 18 residues. CDR3 protein: CALGGRFLTGDTTDKLIF. For the CDR3, the DNA is TGTGCTCTTGGGGGCCGCTTCCTAACGGGGGATACGACCGATAAACTCATCTTT.

This clone was detected only a few times. The chain employs TRDV1 and TRDJ1, with 9 positions matching TRDD2. J lost 0 bases, V lost 5 bases, and 10 bases had no gene match. The germline gives CDR1 TSWWSYY, CDR2 QGS. The CDR3 is 17 amino acids. CDR3 nucleotide sequence: TGTGCTCTTGGGAACTCCTTCCTACTGAGGGACACCGATAAACTCATCTTT. It codes for CALGNSFLLRDTDKLIF.

The rearrangement uses TRDV1 and TRDJ1; TRDD3 matches at 12 bases. In germline, CDR1 is TSWWSYY, CDR2 QGS. This CDR3 region has 22 residues. The ends lost 3 bases at V and 1 base at J; junction bases unmatched: 21. The CDR3 DNA follows: TGTGCTCTTGGGGAGGACCTTCCTACATGCCGTACTGGGGGATACAGCACCGATAAACTCATCTTT. The encoded protein is CALGEDLPTCRTGGYSTDKLIF.

The V gene is TRDV1, the J gene TRDJ1; D uncertain. The germline V gene encodes CDR1 TSWWSYY and CDR2 QGS. There are 15 residues in the CDR3. V lost 5 bases, J lost 11 bases, and 24 bases lay in between. The CDR3 bases are TGTGCTCTTGGGTCCGGCCTGCCCCCAAGGTCGCGGCTCATCTTT. It is translated as CALGSGLPPRSRLIF.

This clone showed up just a few times. The chain joins TRDV1 to TRDJ1; D gene uncertain. Trimming shortened V by 1 base and J by 0 bases, and 12 bases separated the two germline ends. There are 16 residues in the CDR3. CDR1 and CDR2 (germline): TSWWSYY, QGS. For the CDR3, the DNA is TGTGCTCTTGGGGAACCCACGGCACGACACACCGATAAACTCATCTTT. This gives the protein CALGEPTARHTDKLIF.

This sequence joins TRDV1 and TRDJ1; 8 bases agree with TRDD3. The V and J ends lost 5 bases and 0 bases, in that order; junction bases with no gene match: 11. Germline CDR1 is TSWWSYY and CDR2 is QGS. CDR3 size: 17 residues. CDR3 nucleotides: TGTGCTCTTGGGACCTCCCCCGTACTGGGGGACACCGATAAACTCATCTTT. Translating gives CALGTSPVLGDTDKLIF.

Turning to this clone: This sample includes further DNA sequences coding for the same CDR3. The rearrangement links TRDV1 to TRDJ1; 11 bases are shared with TRDD3. This CDR3 comprises 22 residues. V gave up 1 base and J gave up 3 bases; unmatched junction bases: 22. CDR1 and CDR2 (germline): TSWWSYY, QGS. The CDR3 nucleotides are TGTGCTCTTGGGGAACCCGGGGGCCTTCCTATGTACTGGGGGATAGGTTCCGATAAACTCATCTTT. This encodes CALGEPGGLPMYWGIGSDKLIF.

The chain has TRDV1 and TRDJ1; TRDD3 aligns across 13 bases. V lost 5 bases, J lost 4 bases, and 28 bases stayed unmatched. This CDR3 is 23 amino acids long. Per the germline V gene, CDR1 is TSWWSYY and CDR2 is QGS. The CDR3 DNA reads TGTGCTCTTGGGCACCAATTCCTACGTTTTTCTACTGGGGGATACGACTTAGACGATAAACTCATCTTT. Translating it yields CALGHQFLRFSTGGYDLDDKLIF.

A few counts support this clone. J is TRDJ1 and V is TRDV1; D gene unclear. The CDR3 totals 20 residues. V was pared by 0 bases and J by 0 bases, with 23 bases between. CDR1 is TSWWSYY, CDR2 QGS, per germline. The CDR3 coding sequence is TGTGCTCTTGGGGAACTTACTGTTATCACGACCTCACTGTACACCGATAAACTCATCTTT. Protein sequence: CALGELTVITTSLYTDKLIF.

The genes are TRDV1 and TRDJ1; no reliable D call. The CDR3 loop spans 19 amino acids. Germline V CDR1 and CDR2: TSWWSYY, QGS. Trimming removed 0 bases at V and 2 bases at J, with 22 bases between. The CDR3 spells CALGELKLLWEDGTDKLIF. DNA of the CDR3: TGTGCTCTTGGGGAACTGAAGCTACTGTGGGAGGATGGGACCGATAAACTCATCTTT.

This clone was counted only a few times. This chain uses TRDV2 with TRDJ1; 13 bases are a match to TRDD3. The germline V gene has CDR1 GEAIGNYY and CDR2 EKD. The CDR3 consists of 23 residues. Trimming took 8 bases from V and 2 from J; bases not matched to a gene: 31. The CDR3 protein is CAFRTIRVNWGIRRWPRTDKLIF. The CDR3 DNA follows: TGTGCCTTCCGGACCATTCGGGTCAACTGGGGGATACGCAGGTGGCCACGAACCGATAAACTCATCTTT.

V usage is TRDV1 and J usage is TRDJ1; D perhaps matches TRDD3 (6 bases). Per germline, CDR1 TSWWSYY and CDR2 QGS. Trimming removed 2 bases at V and 1 base at J, with 17 bases between. This CDR3 spans 17 amino acids. The CDR3 nucleotides read TGTGCTCTTGGGGAAGGTCCTATCTACTGGGTCACCGATAAACTCATCTTT. Its protein is CALGEGPIYWVTDKLIF.

The gene calls are TRDV1 and TRDJ1; maybe TRDD3 (5 bases). The CDR3 runs to 17 residues. Germline lookup yields CDR1 TSWWSYY and CDR2 QGS. Deletions cut 2 bases from V and 2 bases from J, with 18 bases between. The CDR3 DNA reads TGTGCTCTTGGGGAAAGGGCTAATACGGGGAAAACCGATAAACTCATCTTT. This translates into CALGERANTGKTDKLIF.

This clone was counted a few times. The V gene is TRDV1, the J gene TRDJ1; tentative D call: TRDD2 (5 bases). Trimming left V 0 bases short and J 0 bases short, with 38 bases between. CDR1 and CDR2 from the germline V gene are TSWWSYY and QGS. The CDR3 totals 25 residues. The CDR3 protein is CALGELLRPRLPVLKSNPYTDKLIF. CDR3 nucleotides: TGTGCTCTTGGGGAACTCCTGCGGCCCCGGCTGCCCGTCCTAAAATCCAACCCGTACACCGATAAACTCATCTTT.

In this sample, this clone turned up a few times. The genes are TRDV1 and TRDJ1; no clear D. Germline V lookup: CDR1 TSWWSYY, CDR2 QGS. V gave up 3 bases and J gave up 3 bases, with 23 bases separating them. The CDR3 has 18 residues. The DNA for the CDR3 is TGTGCTCTTGGGGAGGTACTGCCGGGGCCCCCGGGACCCGATAAACTCATCTTT. Its translation: CALGEVLPGPPGPDKLIF.

This clone was seen only once. V usage is TRDV1 and J usage is TRDJ1; possibly TRDD2 for D (6 bases). This CDR3 is built from 22 residues. Germline values: CDR1 TSWWSYY, CDR2 QGS. V was clipped by 2 bases and J by 1 base, with 32 bases between them. The CDR3 nucleotides read TGTGCTCTTGGGGAAGGTGATAATATCCTACCCTTTACCCTGGCCTTCACCGATAAACTCATCTTT. It specifies CALGEGDNILPFTLAFTDKLIF.

This clone was seen a few times. The chain links TRDV1 to TRDJ1; a weak D match, TRDD3 (6 bases). The CDR3 covers 18 residues. Per germline, CDR1 TSWWSYY and CDR2 QGS. Trimming removed 2 bases from V and 8 bases from J, with 27 bases in between. CDR3 in amino acids: CALGESQFYLYWVCKLIF. The CDR3 nucleotides are TGTGCTCTTGGGGAAAGCCAGTTCTACTTATACTGGGTGTGCAAACTCATCTTT.

The genes are TRDV1 and TRDJ1; 13 positions match TRDD3. V dropped 6 bases and J dropped 0; count of bases not matched to a gene: 25. Germline CDR1 TSWWSYY, CDR2 QGS. This CDR3 contains 23 residues. The chain's CDR3 is CALGYFRWRTGGYAYPYTDKLIF. CDR3 bases: TGTGCTCTTGGTTACTTTAGGTGGCGTACTGGGGGATACGCGTATCCCTACACCGATAAACTCATCTTT.

In this sample, this clone turned up a few times. This chain connects TRDV1 to TRDJ1, with D possibly TRDD2 on 6 matching bases. This CDR3 has 19 amino acids. V lost 9 bases to trimming and J lost 0 bases, with 29 bases between them. The germline V gene has CDR1 TSWWSYY and CDR2 QGS. The CDR3 sequence: CALGRPSVNSVRYTDKLIF. The CDR3 nucleotides are TGTGCTCTGGGAAGGCCTTCCGTAAACTCAGTACGTTACACCGATAAACTCATCTTT.